The following is a T cell receptor (beta chain) sequence with its context. After removal of 0 bases from V and 8 bases from J, the junction contained 9 bases not matched to a gene. The CDR3 is 15 amino acids. Germline loops: CDR1 LGHNA, CDR2 YNFKEQ. Assay version v3.0 of immunoSEQ was used, and it was run at survey level. Assay used: immunoSEQ multiplex PCR; TCRdb lists only in-frame clones, some missing. Of 20,000 to 25,000 clones listed, roughly 79% are singletons. This entry is derived from a study of long-term antiretroviral therapy in people with HIV. The receptor was derived from a man aged 18 to 30 with HIV. Sequences were derived from unsorted PBMCs, sampled 0.5 years after starting antiretroviral therapy. The J gene is TRBJ1-2, the V gene TRBV4-2; 7 bases fit TRBD1. The CDR3 here is CASSQDEGASYGYTF. CDR3 bases: TGTGCCAGCAGCCAAGATGAGGGGGCGAGTTACGGCTACACCTTC.